These T cell receptor beta chains were read from a single sample in a study of blood T cell repertoires in COVID-19. TCRdb keeps only in-frame clones here, not all; method: immunoSEQ multiplex PCR. The sample contains about 210,000 clones, 83% of which appear only once. The sample taken for sequencing was peripheral blood. The receptor source for this set is a woman in her thirties or forties with active or convalescent COVID-19. CDR3s leave out the opening cysteine and the closing phenylalanine or tryptophan.

j_call: TRBJ1-2
v_call: TRBV5-1
cdr3_aa: ASSPNRGNYGYT

j_call: TRBJ1-1
v_call: TRBV5-1
cdr3_aa: ASSFEGVAF

j_call: TRBJ2-3
v_call: TRBV27
cdr3_aa: ASRLGQASGTDTQY

j_call: TRBJ2-2
v_call: TRBV12-5
cdr3_aa: ASGPLDRGKNTGELF

j_call: TRBJ1-1
v_call: TRBV2
cdr3_aa: ASSPVMNTEAF

j_call: TRBJ1-5
v_call: TRBV6-5
cdr3_aa: ASSPDFSNQPQH

j_call: TRBJ2-2
v_call: TRBV30
cdr3_aa: AWSVAGTGELF

j_call: TRBJ2-1
v_call: TRBV7-3
cdr3_aa: ASSDQGPSYNEQF

j_call: TRBJ2-7
v_call: TRBV6-6
cdr3_aa: ASRSADKPYEQY

j_call: TRBJ2-1
v_call: TRBV7-2
cdr3_aa: ASSLERAVYNEQF

j_call: TRBJ1-3
v_call: TRBV20-1
cdr3_aa: SASGQTGNTIY

j_call: TRBJ2-1
v_call: TRBV3-1/TRBV3-2
cdr3_aa: ASGGYNEQF

j_call: TRBJ1-1
v_call: TRBV4-1
cdr3_aa: ASSTTVNTEAF

j_call: TRBJ1-2
v_call: TRBV6-1
cdr3_aa: ASSDPQGVYGYT

j_call: TRBJ1-1
v_call: TRBV11-3
cdr3_aa: ASRLGGMNTEAF

j_call: TRBJ2-7
v_call: TRBV7-7
cdr3_aa: ASSFGAGVGDEQY

j_call: TRBJ1-6
v_call: TRBV9
cdr3_aa: ASSVDPQGANSPLH

j_call: TRBJ1-2
v_call: TRBV24-1
cdr3_aa: ATSDTVTGGNYGYT

j_call: TRBJ2-1
v_call: TRBV4-2
cdr3_aa: ASRTVNEQF

j_call: TRBJ1-3
v_call: TRBV7-8
cdr3_aa: ASSVGHGNTIY

j_call: TRBJ1-4
v_call: TRBV5-5
cdr3_aa: ASRKGGGDEKLF

j_call: TRBJ2-1
v_call: TRBV2
cdr3_aa: ASTVTGSSYNEQF

j_call: TRBJ1-1
v_call: TRBV18
cdr3_aa: ASSPPSQGSNTEAF

j_call: TRBJ1-5
v_call: TRBV2
cdr3_aa: ASSESAGGLQPQH

j_call: TRBJ2-4
v_call: TRBV19
cdr3_aa: ASSDWEMQLAKNIQY

j_call: TRBJ2-1
v_call: TRBV15
cdr3_aa: ATSRALAGDNEQF

j_call: TRBJ2-1
v_call: TRBV4-3
cdr3_aa: ASSQESSEQF

j_call: TRBJ2-3
v_call: TRBV30
cdr3_aa: AWSGRLGTQY

j_call: TRBJ1-1
v_call: TRBV28
cdr3_aa: ASSRWETEAF

j_call: TRBJ2-2
v_call: TRBV5-1
cdr3_aa: ASSLVPRNTGELF

j_call: TRBJ2-1
v_call: TRBV4-2
cdr3_aa: ASSQVIAGVFNEQF

j_call: TRBJ1-3
v_call: TRBV7-9
cdr3_aa: ASSTRRGPGNTIY

j_call: TRBJ2-3
v_call: TRBV9
cdr3_aa: ASSVEVVGGGTDTQY

j_call: TRBJ2-7
v_call: TRBV10-3
cdr3_aa: AISESGTDYEQY

j_call: TRBJ2-7
v_call: TRBV28
cdr3_aa: ASSLLHSYSYEQY

j_call: TRBJ1-4
v_call: TRBV7-2
cdr3_aa: ASSMRAGANEKLF

j_call: TRBJ2-1
v_call: TRBV18
cdr3_aa: ASSPYNIQLAHGNNEQF

j_call: TRBJ1-6
v_call: TRBV5-4
cdr3_aa: ATRIGTANNSPLH

j_call: TRBJ2-2
v_call: TRBV6-1
cdr3_aa: ASSEPSAHTGELF